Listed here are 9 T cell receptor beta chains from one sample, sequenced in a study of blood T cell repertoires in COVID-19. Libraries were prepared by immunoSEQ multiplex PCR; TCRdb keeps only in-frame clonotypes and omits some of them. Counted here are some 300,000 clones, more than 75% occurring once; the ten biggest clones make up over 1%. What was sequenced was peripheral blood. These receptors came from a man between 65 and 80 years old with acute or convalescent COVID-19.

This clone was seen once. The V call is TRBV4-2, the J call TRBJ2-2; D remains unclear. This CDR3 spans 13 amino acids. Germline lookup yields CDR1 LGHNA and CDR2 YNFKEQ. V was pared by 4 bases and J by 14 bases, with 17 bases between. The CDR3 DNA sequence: TGTGCCAGCAGCCCGACTCCTCCCGACTCTCTGTTTTTT. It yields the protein CASSPTPPDSLFF.

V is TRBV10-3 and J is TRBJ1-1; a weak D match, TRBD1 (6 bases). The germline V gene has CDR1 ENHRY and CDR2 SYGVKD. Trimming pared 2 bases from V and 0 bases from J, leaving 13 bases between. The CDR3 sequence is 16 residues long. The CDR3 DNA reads TGTGCCATCAGTGAGACGACAGGCGTGCTGAACACTGAAGCTTTCTTT. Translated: CAISETTGVLNTEAFF.

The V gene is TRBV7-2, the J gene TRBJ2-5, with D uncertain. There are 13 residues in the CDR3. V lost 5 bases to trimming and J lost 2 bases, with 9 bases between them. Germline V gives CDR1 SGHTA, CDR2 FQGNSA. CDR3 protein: CASSRSFQETQYF. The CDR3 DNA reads TGTGCCAGCAGCCGGAGCTTTCAAGAGACCCAGTACTTC.

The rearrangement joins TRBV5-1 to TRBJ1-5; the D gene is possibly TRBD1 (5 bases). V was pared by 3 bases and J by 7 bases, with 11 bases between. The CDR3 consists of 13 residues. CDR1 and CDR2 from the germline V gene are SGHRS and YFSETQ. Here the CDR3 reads CASSSLGGQPQHF. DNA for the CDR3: TGCGCCAGCAGCTCGCTGGGGGGGCAGCCCCAGCATTTT.

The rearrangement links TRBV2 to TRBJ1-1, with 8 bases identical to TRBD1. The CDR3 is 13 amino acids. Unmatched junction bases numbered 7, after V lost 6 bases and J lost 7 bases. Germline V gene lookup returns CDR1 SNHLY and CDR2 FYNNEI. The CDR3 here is CASRVDRGGEAFF. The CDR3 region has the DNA TGTGCCAGCAGAGTCGACAGGGGTGGTGAAGCTTTCTTT.

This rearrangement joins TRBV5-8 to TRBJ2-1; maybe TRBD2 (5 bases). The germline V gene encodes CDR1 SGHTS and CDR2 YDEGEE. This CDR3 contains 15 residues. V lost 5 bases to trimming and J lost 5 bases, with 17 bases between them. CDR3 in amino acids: CASRVEARINNEQFF. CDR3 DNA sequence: TGTGCCAGCAGGGTGGAGGCAAGAATTAACAATGAGCAGTTCTTC.

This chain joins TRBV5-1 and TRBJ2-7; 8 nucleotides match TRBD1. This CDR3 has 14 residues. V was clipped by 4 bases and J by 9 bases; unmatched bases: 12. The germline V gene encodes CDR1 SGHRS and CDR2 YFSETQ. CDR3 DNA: TGCGCCAGCAGCACAGAAAACAGGGGGTTTGGGCAGTACTTC. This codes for CASSTENRGFGQYF.

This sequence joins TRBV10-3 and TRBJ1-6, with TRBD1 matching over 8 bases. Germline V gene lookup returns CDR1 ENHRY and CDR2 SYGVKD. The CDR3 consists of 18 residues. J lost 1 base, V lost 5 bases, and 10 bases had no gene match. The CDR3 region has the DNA TGTGCCATCAGTTCGAAACCGACAGGGGTGTCCTATAATTCACCCCTCCACTTT. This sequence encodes CAISSKPTGVSYNSPLHF.

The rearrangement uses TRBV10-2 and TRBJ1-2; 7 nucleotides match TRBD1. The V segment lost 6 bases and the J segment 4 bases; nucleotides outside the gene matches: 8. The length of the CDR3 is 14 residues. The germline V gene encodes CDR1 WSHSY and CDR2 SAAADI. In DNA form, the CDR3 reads TGCGCCAGCAGCAGGACAGGCTCGGCCTATGGCTACACCTTC. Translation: CASSRTGSAYGYTF.